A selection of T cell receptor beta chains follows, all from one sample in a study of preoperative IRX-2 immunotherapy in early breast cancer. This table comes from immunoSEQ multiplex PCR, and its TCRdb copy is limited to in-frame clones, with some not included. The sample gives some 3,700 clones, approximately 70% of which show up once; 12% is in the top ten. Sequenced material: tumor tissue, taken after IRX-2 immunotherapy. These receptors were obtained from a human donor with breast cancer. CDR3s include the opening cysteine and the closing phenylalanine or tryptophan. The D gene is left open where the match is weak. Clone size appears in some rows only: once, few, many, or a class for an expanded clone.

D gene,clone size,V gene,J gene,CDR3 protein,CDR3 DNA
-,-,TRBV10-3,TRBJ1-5,CAISESQQTMTNQPQHF,TGTGCCATCAGTGAGTCGCAACAGACGATGACTAATCAGCCCCAGCATTTT
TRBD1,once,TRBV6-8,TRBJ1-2,CASSEVQGVPGYTF,TGTGCCAGCAGTGAGGTACAGGGGGTTCCTGGCTACACCTTC
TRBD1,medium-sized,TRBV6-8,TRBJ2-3,CASRKPGQGSDTQYF,TGTGCCAGCAGAAAACCGGGACAGGGATCGGATACGCAGTATTTT
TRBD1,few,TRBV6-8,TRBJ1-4,CASSPPGQGGEKLFF,TGTGCCAGCAGCCCTCCGGGACAGGGGGGAGAAAAACTGTTTTTT
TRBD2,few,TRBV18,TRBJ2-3,CASSQKGTSGTGTDTQYF,TGTGCCAGCTCTCAAAAGGGGACTAGCGGTACCGGCACAGATACGCAGTATTTT
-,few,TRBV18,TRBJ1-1,CASQIDGDTEAFF,TGTGCCAGTCAAATTGACGGGGACACTGAAGCTTTCTTT
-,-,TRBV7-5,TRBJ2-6,CASRPGQGHSGANVLTF,TGTGCCAGCAGACCGGGACAGGGTCACTCTGGGGCCAACGTCCTGACTTTC
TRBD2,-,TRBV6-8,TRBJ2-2,CASRGLAGSENTGELFF,TGTGCCAGCAGGGGACTAGCGGGATCTGAGAACACCGGGGAGCTGTTTTTT
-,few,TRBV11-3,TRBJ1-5,CASSFVGGRQPQHF,TGTGCCAGCAGCTTTGTGGGCGGTAGACAGCCCCAGCATTTT
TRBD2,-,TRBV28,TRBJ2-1,CASSSWTSGSSYNEQFF,TGTGCCAGCAGTTCATGGACTAGCGGGAGTTCCTACAATGAGCAGTTCTTC
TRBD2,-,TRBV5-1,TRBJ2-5,CASSPGGLAGRGETQYF,TGCGCCAGCAGCCCTGGAGGGCTAGCGGGAAGGGGGGAGACCCAGTACTTC
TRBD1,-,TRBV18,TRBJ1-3,CASSQSGQSSGNTIYF,TGTGCCAGCTCACAATCGGGACAGAGCTCTGGAAACACCATATATTTT
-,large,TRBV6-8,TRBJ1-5,CASSYRRGNQPQHF,TGTGCCAGCAGTTATCGCAGGGGCAATCAGCCCCAGCATTTT
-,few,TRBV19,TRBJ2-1,CASSALGEQFF,TGTGCCAGTAGTGCATTGGGTGAGCAGTTCTTC
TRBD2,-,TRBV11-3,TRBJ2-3,CASSPSGRSTDTQYF,TGTGCCAGCAGCCCTAGCGGGAGGAGCACAGATACGCAGTATTTT
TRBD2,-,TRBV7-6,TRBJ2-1,CASSLKTSGRSEQFF,TGTGCCAGCAGCTTGAAAACTAGCGGGCGGAGTGAGCAGTTCTTC
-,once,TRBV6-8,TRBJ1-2,CASSGGEGRQYGYTF,TGTGCCAGCAGTGGTGGGGAGGGGCGGCAATATGGCTACACCTTC
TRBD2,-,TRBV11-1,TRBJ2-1,CASSPGTSRSGSYNEQFF,TGTGCCAGCAGCCCGGGGACTAGCCGGTCCGGCTCCTACAATGAGCAGTTCTTC
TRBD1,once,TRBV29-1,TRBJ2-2,CSVGTGVNTGELFF,TGCAGCGTTGGGACAGGGGTCAACACCGGGGAGCTGTTTTTT
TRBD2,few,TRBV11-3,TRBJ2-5,CASSPGTSGRGETQYF,TGTGCCAGCAGCCCCGGGACTAGCGGGAGAGGGGAGACCCAGTACTTC
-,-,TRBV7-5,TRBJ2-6,CASSVQGAGANVLTF,TGTGCCAGCAGCGTACAGGGGGCTGGGGCCAACGTCCTGACTTTC
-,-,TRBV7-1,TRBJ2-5,CASSARVQETQYF,TGTGCCAGCAGCGCTAGGGTCCAAGAGACCCAGTACTTC
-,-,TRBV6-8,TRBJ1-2,CASSPLGTLDYGYTF,TGTGCCAGCAGCCCTCTCGGGACACTCGACTATGGCTACACCTTC
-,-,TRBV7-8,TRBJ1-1,CASSLQGITEAFF,TGTGCCAGCAGCTTACAGGGGATCACTGAAGCTTTCTTT
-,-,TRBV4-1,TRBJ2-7,CASSQGSGQSSYEQYF,TGCGCCAGCAGCCAAGGGTCTGGGCAAAGCTCCTACGAGCAGTACTTC
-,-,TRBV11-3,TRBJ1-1,CASSHTGGRATMNTEAFF,TGTGCCAGCAGCCATACCGGTGGCAGGGCTACTATGAACACTGAAGCTTTCTTT
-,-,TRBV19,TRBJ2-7,CASSGDGRSTREQYF,TGTGCCTCCAGCGGAGATGGACGTTCAACTAGAGAGCAGTACTTC
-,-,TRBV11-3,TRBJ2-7,CASSQIGQFYEQYF,TGTGCCAGCAGCCAAATAGGACAATTCTACGAGCAGTACTTC
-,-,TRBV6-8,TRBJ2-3,CASSYGPGSLTDTQYF,TGTGCCAGCAGTTACGGGCCAGGGAGCCTCACAGATACGCAGTATTTT
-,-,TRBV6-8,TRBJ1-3,CASSLQDLRSGNTIYF,TGTGCCAGCAGTCTGCAGGACCTCCGCTCTGGAAACACCATATATTTT
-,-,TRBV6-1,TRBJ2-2,CASSEGLAMVTGELFF,TGTGCCAGCAGTGAAGGCCTAGCAATGGTAACCGGGGAGCTGTTTTTT
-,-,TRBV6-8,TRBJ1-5,CASSFYGQPQHF,TGTGCCAGCAGTTTTTACGGTCAGCCCCAGCATTTT
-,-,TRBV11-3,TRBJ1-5,CASSHDISASQPQHF,TGTGCCAGCAGTCATGATATCAGCGCGAGTCAGCCCCAGCATTTT
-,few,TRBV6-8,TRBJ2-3,CASRQQGRSTDTQYF,TGTGCCAGCAGACAACAGGGAAGAAGCACAGATACGCAGTATTTT
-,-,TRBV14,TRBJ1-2,CASSQIPGSGYTF,TGTGCCAGCAGCCAAATCCCCGGGTCTGGCTACACCTTC
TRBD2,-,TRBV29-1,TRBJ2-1,CSGETSGMDEQFF,TGCAGCGGGGAGACTAGCGGGATGGATGAGCAGTTCTTC
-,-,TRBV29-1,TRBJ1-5,CSVRAASNQPQHF,TGCAGCGTTCGAGCGGCTAGCAATCAGCCCCAGCATTTT
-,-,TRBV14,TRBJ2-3,CASSQDLRADTQYF,TGTGCCAGCAGCCAAGATCTAAGGGCAGATACGCAGTATTTT
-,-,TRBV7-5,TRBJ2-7,CASSIQQGAGSIYEQYF,TGTGCCAGCAGCATCCAACAGGGGGCTGGGAGCATTTACGAGCAGTACTTC
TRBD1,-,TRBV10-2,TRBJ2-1,CASRGTGVNEQFF,TGCGCCAGCAGGGGAACAGGGGTCAATGAGCAGTTCTTC
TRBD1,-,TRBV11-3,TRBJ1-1,CASSQAHPGGTLNTEAFF,TGTGCCAGCAGCCAAGCGCACCCAGGGGGGACTCTGAACACTGAAGCTTTCTTT
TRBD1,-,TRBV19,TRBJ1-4,CASSLLSGTGDEKLFF,TGTGCCAGTAGTCTCTTAAGTGGGACAGGGGACGAAAAACTGTTTTTT